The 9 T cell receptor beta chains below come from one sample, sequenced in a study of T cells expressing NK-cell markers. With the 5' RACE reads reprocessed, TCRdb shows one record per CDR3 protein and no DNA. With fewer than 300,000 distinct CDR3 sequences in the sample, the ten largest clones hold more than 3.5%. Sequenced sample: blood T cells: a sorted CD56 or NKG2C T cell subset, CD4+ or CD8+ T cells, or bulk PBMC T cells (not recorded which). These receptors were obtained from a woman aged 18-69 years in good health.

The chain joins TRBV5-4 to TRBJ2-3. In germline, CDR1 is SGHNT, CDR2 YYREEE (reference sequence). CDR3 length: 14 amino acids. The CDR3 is CASSLGEGTDTQYF.

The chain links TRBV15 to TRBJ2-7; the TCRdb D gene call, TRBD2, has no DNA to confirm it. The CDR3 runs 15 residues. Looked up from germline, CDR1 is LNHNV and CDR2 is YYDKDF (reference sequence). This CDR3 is CATSKGASGSDEQYF. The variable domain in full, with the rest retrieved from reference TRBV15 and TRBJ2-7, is DAMVIQNPRYQVTQFGKPVTLSCSQTLNHNVMYWYQQKSSQAPKLLFHYYDKDFNNEADTPDNFQSRRPNTSFCFLDIRSPGLGDTAMYLCATSKGASGSDEQYFGPGTRLTVT.

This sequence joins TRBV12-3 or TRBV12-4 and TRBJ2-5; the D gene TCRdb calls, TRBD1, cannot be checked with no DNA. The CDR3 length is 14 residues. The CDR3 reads CASSLGGTGETQYF.

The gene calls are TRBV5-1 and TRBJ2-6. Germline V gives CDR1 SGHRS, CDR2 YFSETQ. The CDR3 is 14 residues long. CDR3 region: CASSYTTGANVLTF. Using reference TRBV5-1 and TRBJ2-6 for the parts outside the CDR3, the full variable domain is KAGVTQTPRYLIKTRGQQVTLSCSPISGHRSVSWYQQTPGQGLQFLFEYFSETQRNKGNFPGRFSGRQFSNSRSEMNVSTLELGDSALYLCASSYTTGANVLTFGAGSRLTVL.

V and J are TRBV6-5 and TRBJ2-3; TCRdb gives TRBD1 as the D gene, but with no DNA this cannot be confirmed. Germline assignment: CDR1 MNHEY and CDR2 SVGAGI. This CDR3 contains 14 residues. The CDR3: CASSYSPDPDTQYF.

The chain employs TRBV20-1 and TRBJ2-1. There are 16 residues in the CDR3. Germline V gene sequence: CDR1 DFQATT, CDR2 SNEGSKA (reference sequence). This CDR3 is CSAPVRGGSSYNEQFF.

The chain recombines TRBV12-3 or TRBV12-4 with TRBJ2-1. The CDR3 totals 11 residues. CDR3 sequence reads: CASSLEGEQFF.

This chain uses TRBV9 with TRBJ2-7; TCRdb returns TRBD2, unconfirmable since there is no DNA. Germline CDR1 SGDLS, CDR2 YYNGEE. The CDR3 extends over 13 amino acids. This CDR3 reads CASAREESYEQYF. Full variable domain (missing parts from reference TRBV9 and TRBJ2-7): DSGVTQTPKHLITATGQRVTLRCSPRSGDLSVYWYQQSLDQGLQFLIQYYNGEERAKGNILERFSAQQFPDLHSELNLSSLELGDSALYFCASAREESYEQYFGPGTRLTVT.

The CDR3 region is CASSRTGNNQPQHF. The chain combines TRBV9 with TRBJ1-5; the D call of TRBD1 rests on TCRdb alone, since no DNA is present to check it. The CDR3 runs 14 residues. CDR1 is SGDLS, CDR2 YYNGEE, per germline.